The source of this T cell receptor beta chain is a study of blood T cell repertoires in COVID-19. Whole-study context: T cells, B-cell-depleted T cells, or PBMCs provided the cDNA or gDNA that served as material.

Germline V CDR1 and CDR2: MNHNS, SASEGT. The CDR3 is made up of 17 amino acids. V lost 4 bases and J lost 3, with 21 bases in between. Libraries were prepared by immunoSEQ multiplex PCR; TCRdb keeps only in-frame clonotypes and omits some of them. The sample carries over 70,000 clones, around three quarters recorded once. The sequence was obtained from a woman aged 70-85 years with acute or convalescent COVID-19. The chain couples TRBV6-1 to TRBJ1-2, with D possibly matching TRBD1 (6 bases). The sample consisted of peripheral blood. CDR3 sequence: CASSAPTSGTPYYGYTF. DNA for the CDR3: TGTGCCAGCAGTGCTCCTACGTCCGGGACACCCTACTATGGCTACACCTTC.